This TCR beta chain was captured in a study of cytomegalovirus exposure and HLA in healthy donors. Study observations and caveats: Altogether, more than 150 TCR beta chains were recorded as cytomegalovirus-associated.

There are 15 residues in the CDR3. Germline loops: CDR1 SEHNR, CDR2 FQNEAQ (reference sequence). 13 Jbeta primers and 60 Vbeta primers were used for the PCR. Profiling relied on immunoSEQ multiplex PCR, and the TCRdb table lists in-frame clones only, not all of them. The sample includes some 190,000 clones, 75% to 90% seen only once; the top ten take 1%. For this clone: Its antigen is undetermined.

The sequenced material came from PBMCs. The chain employs TRBV7-9 and TRBJ2-5; TRBD2 aligns across 9 bases. The J call may be mistaken, given a closer DNA end match to TRBJ2-7. The receptor comes from a boy under 10 years old in good health and CMV-seronegative. The CDR3 here is CASSQDGTSLYEQYF. The CDR3, as DNA: TGTGCCAGCAGCCAAGACGGGACTAGCCTTTACGAGCAGTACTTC.